This T cell receptor beta chain was sequenced for a study of blood T cells in healthy people across ages. Study-level points and caveats: Across samples, TCR beta diversity tracked strongly with naive T cell percentage.

The CDR3 runs 13 residues. Trimming pared 6 bases from V and 1 base from J, leaving 12 bases between. The germline CDR1 and CDR2 sequences are SQVTM and ANQGSEA. Primed by a sample-barcoded 5' primer and a J-beta primer mix, a second PCR proceeded for about 7 to 11 cycles. Via MiXCR, TCRdb re-called the 5' RACE reads, giving one row per CDR3 protein. The sample contains around 1.5 million distinct CDR3 sequences, approximately 32% of which appear only once. To note about this clonotype: Its antigen remains unidentified. Since a much larger clone is just one base distant, this may be a read error.

The V and J genes are TRBV29-1 and TRBJ1-1; D gene uncertain. The sequenced sample was blood. The receptor was derived from a woman aged 25 to 39 in good health. Here the CDR3 reads CSVGGRPNTEAFF. CDR3 DNA sequence: TGCAGCGTGGGAGGGCGGCCGAACACTGAAGCTTTCTTT.